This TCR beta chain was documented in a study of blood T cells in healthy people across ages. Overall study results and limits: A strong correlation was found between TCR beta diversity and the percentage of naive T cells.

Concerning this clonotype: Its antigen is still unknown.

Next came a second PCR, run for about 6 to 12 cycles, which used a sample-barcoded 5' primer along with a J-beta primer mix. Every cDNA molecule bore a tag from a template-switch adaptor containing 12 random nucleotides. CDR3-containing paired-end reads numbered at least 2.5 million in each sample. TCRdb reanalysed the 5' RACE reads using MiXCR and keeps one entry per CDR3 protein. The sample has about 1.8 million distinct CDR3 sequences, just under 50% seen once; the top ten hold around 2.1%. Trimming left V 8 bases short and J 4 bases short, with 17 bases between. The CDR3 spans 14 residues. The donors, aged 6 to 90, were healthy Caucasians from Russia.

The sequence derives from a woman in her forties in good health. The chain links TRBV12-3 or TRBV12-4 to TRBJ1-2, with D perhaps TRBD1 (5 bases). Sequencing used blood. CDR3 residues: CASGRDSGAYGYTF. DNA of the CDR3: TGTGCCAGCGGCCGTGACAGTGGAGCCTATGGCTACACCTTC.